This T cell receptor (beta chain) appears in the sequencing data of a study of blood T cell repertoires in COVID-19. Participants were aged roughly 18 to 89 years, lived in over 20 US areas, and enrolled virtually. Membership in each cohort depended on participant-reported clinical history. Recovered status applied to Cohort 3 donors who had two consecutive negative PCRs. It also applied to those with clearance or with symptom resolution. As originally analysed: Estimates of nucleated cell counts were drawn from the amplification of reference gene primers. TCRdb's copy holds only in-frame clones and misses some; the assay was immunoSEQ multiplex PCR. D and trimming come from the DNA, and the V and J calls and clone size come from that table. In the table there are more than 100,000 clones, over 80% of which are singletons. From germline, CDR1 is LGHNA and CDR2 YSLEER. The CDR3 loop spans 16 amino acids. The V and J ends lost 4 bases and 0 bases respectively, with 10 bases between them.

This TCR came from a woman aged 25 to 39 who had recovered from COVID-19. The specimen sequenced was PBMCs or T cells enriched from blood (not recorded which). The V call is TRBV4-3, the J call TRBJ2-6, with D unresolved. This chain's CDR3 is CASSPRLSSGANVLTF. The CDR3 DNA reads TGCGCCAGCAGCCCTCGTCTTAGCTCTGGGGCCAACGTCCTGACTTTC.